Included here is one T cell receptor beta chain sequence, with context. Its specificity is not known. This CDR3 is built from 14 residues. V was clipped by 4 bases and J by 2 bases; unmatched bases: 5. Germline CDR1 reads SGHRS; CDR2 reads YFSETQ. These data belong to a study of cytomegalovirus exposure and HLA in healthy donors. General study findings and limits: A few CMV-associated chains proved CMV antigen-specific in vitro. It was reported that the classifier diagnosed cytomegalovirus status with high specificity and sensitivity in both the original and validation cohorts.

Primers included in the PCR were 60 Vbeta and 13 Jbeta primers. Sequenced by immunoSEQ multiplex PCR; TCRdb stores in-frame clones only, minus some. The sample shows around 92,000 clones, approximately 82% of them seen only once. This TCR came from a female donor in good health and CMV-seropositive. This chain connects TRBV5-1 to TRBJ2-7, with TRBD2 identical over 8 bases. The sample comprised PBMCs. The CDR3 DNA is TGCGCCAGCAGCCCCGGGGGGGGGACCTACGAGCAGTACTTC. This sequence encodes CASSPGGGTYEQYF. The variable domain in full, with the rest retrieved from reference TRBV5-1 and TRBJ2-7, is KAGVTQTPRYLIKTRGQQVTLSCSPISGHRSVSWYQQTPGQGLQFLFEYFSETQRNKGNFPGRFSGRQFSNSRSEMNVSTLELGDSALYLCASSPGGGTYEQYFGPGTRLTVT.